Below are 17 T cell receptor beta chains sequenced from a single sample in a study of molecular identifiers for immune sequencing clone quantification. From the PCR reads, TCRdb called clonotypes with MiXCR, one entry per CDR3 protein. This sample yields a few hundred thousand distinct CDR3 sequences, of which roughly 24% are seen a single time; about 0.73% belongs to the top ten. Specimen: naive CD8+ T cells from blood, with Jurkat cell RNA spiked in. Subset meaning: FACS-sorted CD8+CD4-CCR7+CD45RA+ naive T cells. The receptors were sampled from a human donor in good health. Some libraries in this study had Jurkat cell RNA spiked in.

This clonotype was observed a few times. The chain has TRBV27 and TRBJ2-3; TRBD2 agrees at 8 bases. Germline V gives CDR1 MNHEY, CDR2 SMNVEV (reference sequence). The ends lost 6 bases at V and 2 bases at J; junction bases unmatched: 7. This CDR3 is built from 15 residues. The CDR3 bases are TGTGCCAGCAGCGAGAGCGGGGGTACCACAGATACGCAGTATTTT. This sequence encodes CASSESGGTTDTQYF.

This clonotype came up many times. The chain combines TRBV5-6 with TRBJ2-7; the D is unclear. Germline V lookup: CDR1 SGHDT, CDR2 YYEEEE. With 0 bases removed from V and 0 bases from J, the gap between germline ends came to 13 bases. The CDR3 is 16 residues long. In DNA, the CDR3 is TGTGCCAGCAGCTTGGGGGCGCATGTTACCTCCTACGAGCAGTACTTC. Translated: CASSLGAHVTSYEQYF.

The rearrangement links TRBV2 to TRBJ1-4; possibly TRBD1 for D (5 bases). Germline loops: CDR1 SNHLY, CDR2 FYNNEI. Trimming removed 6 bases at V and 7 bases at J, with 15 bases between. The CDR3 runs to 14 residues. CDR3 sequence: CASRPGGGSEKLFF. Written as DNA, the CDR3 is TGTGCCAGCAGACCTGGGGGAGGTTCTGAAAAACTGTTTTTT.

The chain couples TRBV13 to TRBJ2-2; the match to TRBD2 covers 7 bases. V dropped 8 bases and J dropped 1; count of bases not matched to a gene: 10. This CDR3 spans 16 amino acids. In germline, CDR1 is PRHDT, CDR2 FYEKMQ (reference sequence). The chain's CDR3 is CASHDPGGGNTGELFF. The CDR3 nucleotides read TGTGCCAGCCACGATCCTGGCGGGGGGAACACCGGGGAGCTGTTTTTT.

In the case of this clonotype: This may be a read error: a much more frequent sequence differs by one nucleotide. The chain links TRBV12-3 or TRBV12-4 to TRBJ2-2; D is uncertain. There are 14 residues in the CDR3. Trimming cost V 5 bases and J 2 bases, with 9 bases left between them. The CDR3 spells CASSGSDNTGELFF. CDR3 sequence (DNA): TGTGCCAGCAGTGGGTCAGACAACACCGGGGAGCTGTTTTTT.

At least ten counts were recorded for this clonotype. The chain carries TRBV7-2 and TRBJ2-7; maybe TRBD1 (5 bases). The CDR3 is 13 residues long. CDR1 and CDR2 (germline): SGHTA, FQGNSA. Trimming removed 1 base from V and 6 bases from J, with 10 bases in between. This CDR3 is CASSLGAGSEQYF. Written as DNA, the CDR3 is TGTGCCAGCAGCTTAGGGGCAGGGTCCGAGCAGTACTTC.

The chain couples TRBV5-1 to TRBJ2-5; possibly TRBD2 for D (7 bases). The CDR3 spans 19 residues. Between the trimmed V and J ends, which lost 6 bases and 1 base, there was a span of 28 bases. Per the germline V gene, CDR1 is SGHRS and CDR2 is YFSETQ. DNA for the CDR3: TGCGCCAGCAAGGGGGGGACCGAGGATTTCGGGGGGCGCCAAGAGACCCAGTACTTC. This gives the protein CASKGGTEDFGGRQETQYF.

This clonotype was picked up many times. The chain recombines TRBV2 with TRBJ2-3; 11 bases fit TRBD2. The CDR3 totals 20 residues. Germline V gene sequence: CDR1 SNHLY, CDR2 FYNNEI. Trimming removed 2 bases from V and 0 bases from J; junction bases left unmatched: 13. The CDR3 protein is CASSESRGTLAGGSTDTQYF. DNA of the CDR3: TGTGCCAGCAGTGAATCCAGGGGTACGCTAGCGGGGGGAAGCACAGATACGCAGTATTTT.

This clonotype was observed a handful of times. This chain connects TRBV5-4 to TRBJ2-3, with 10 bases aligning to TRBD2. With 4 bases clipped from V and 4 bases from J, the junction kept 9 bases outside the gene matches. Looked up from germline, CDR1 is SGHNT and CDR2 is YYREEE (reference sequence). The CDR3 has 16 residues. The chain's CDR3 is CASSADLAGASDTQYF. In nucleotides, the CDR3 is TGTGCCAGCAGCGCGGATCTAGCGGGGGCCTCAGATACGCAGTATTTT.

The rearrangement joins TRBV5-1 to TRBJ2-5; the match to TRBD2 covers 15 bases. CDR3 length: 18 residues. Germline loops: CDR1 SGHRS, CDR2 YFSETQ. V gave up 4 bases and J gave up 5 bases; unmatched junction bases: 12. The CDR3 loop reads CASSLGLAGGPVGETQYF. The DNA of the CDR3 is TGCGCCAGCAGCCTCGGACTAGCGGGGGGGCCGGTCGGGGAGACCCAGTACTTC. Supplemented by reference TRBV5-1 and TRBJ2-5, the full variable domain reads KAGVTQTPRYLIKTRGQQVTLSCSPISGHRSVSWYQQTPGQGLQFLFEYFSETQRNKGNFPGRFSGRQFSNSRSEMNVSTLELGDSALYLCASSLGLAGGPVGETQYFGPGTRLLVL.

The table lists this clonotype with a few counts. This chain uses TRBV12-3 or TRBV12-4 with TRBJ1-4; a possible D gene is TRBD1 (5 bases). V was clipped by 0 bases and J by 7 bases, with 21 bases between them. This CDR3 comprises 18 residues. The CDR3 loop is CASSLASPGRGYREKLFF. In DNA, the CDR3 is TGTGCCAGCAGTTTAGCGAGCCCTGGGAGGGGTTATCGTGAAAAACTGTTTTTT.

As for this clonotype: At one end, the junction sequence differs from germline, possibly due to a read error. The chain carries TRBV7-7 and TRBJ2-5; the match to TRBD2 covers 10 bases. CDR3 length: 14 residues. Germline V lookup: CDR1 SSHAT, CDR2 FNYEAQ (reference sequence). The CDR3: CASSPGLAEEPQYF. Here the CDR3 DNA reads TGTGCTAGCAGCCCCGGACTAGCGGAAGAGCCCCAGTACTTC.

This clonotype was seen more than once but under ten times. The chain uses TRBV19 and TRBJ2-1, with 11 bases that match TRBD2. The CDR3 consists of 14 residues. Germline CDR1 LNHDA, CDR2 SQIVND (reference sequence). J gave up 9 bases and V 7 bases, and 8 bases lay outside the gene matches. The CDR3 nucleotides are TGTGCCAGTACCAAACTAGCGGGGGACCCTGAGCAGTTCTTC. It is translated as CASTKLAGDPEQFF. Looking up the rest from reference TRBV19 and TRBJ2-1 gives the full variable domain: DGGITQSPKYLFRKEGQNVTLSCEQNLNHDAMYWYRQDPGQGLRLIYYSQIVNDFQKGDIAEGYSVSREKKESFPLTVTSAQKNPTAFYLCASTKLAGDPEQFFGPGTRLTVL.

Comments on this clonotype: Just one base apart from a much larger clone, this may be a read error. V is TRBV29-1 and J is TRBJ1-2, with unresolved D. The CDR3 runs to 11 residues. The ends were cut back, 4 bases at V and 7 bases at J, with 10 bases in the middle. Germline CDR1 is SQVTM and CDR2 is ANQGSEA. This chain's CDR3 is CSVGAGFGYTF. CDR3 coding DNA: TGCAGCGTTGGGGCCGGCTTTGGCTACACCTTC.

This clonotype was observed many times. This CDR3 is CSVLQPGYEQYF. The DNA of the CDR3 is TGCAGCGTCCTTCAGCCAGGCTACGAGCAGTACTTC. The J gene is TRBJ2-7, the V gene TRBV29-1; D gene uncertain. The CDR3 length is 12 residues. V was trimmed by 6 bases and J by 3 bases, leaving 12 bases between them. The V gene's germline CDR1 is SQVTM and CDR2 ANQGSEA.

This clonotype was found a few times. The chain carries TRBV10-2 and TRBJ2-7; possibly TRBD1 for D (6 bases). The V end lost 4 bases, the J end lost 6 bases, and 16 bases lay between the germline ends. Germline values: CDR1 WSHSY, CDR2 SAAADI. The CDR3 sequence is 14 residues long. The CDR3 region has the DNA TGCGCCAGCAGTGCCGTGACAGGACCCCCCGAGCAGTACTTC. As protein: CASSAVTGPPEQYF.

The V call is TRBV19, the J call TRBJ1-1; D gene uncertain. There are 15 residues in the CDR3. Trimming stripped 3 bases from V and 2 bases from J, with 13 bases between. Looked up from germline, CDR1 is LNHDA and CDR2 is SQIVND (reference sequence). CDR3 region: CASSMGSGINTEAFF. In DNA, the CDR3 is TGTGCCAGTAGTATGGGTAGCGGGATAAACACTGAAGCTTTCTTT.